A few counts support the clone carrying this T cell receptor (beta chain). Its antigen is not known. Sample-barcoded 5' priming and a J-beta primer mix drove a second PCR of roughly 6 to 12 cycles. TCRdb reanalysed the 5' RACE reads using MiXCR and keeps one entry per CDR3 protein. The table lists 1.5 million to 2 million distinct CDR3 sequences, approximately 39% of them singletons. The data stem from a study of blood T cells in healthy people across ages. The CDR3 totals 16 residues. The germline V and J ends were trimmed by 4 bases and 0 bases, with 16 bases remaining between them. Germline CDR1 and CDR2: SGHKS and YYEKEE (reference sequence). Overall study results and limits: Estimated diversity, derived from one million T cells, was regarded as an underestimate. More naive CD4+ cells and higher diversity were found in long-lived than in aged donors. The lack of PBMC sorting stopped any conclusive naive versus antigen-experienced comparison. No one knew whether donors had CMV, which possibly confounded expanded clonotype changes.

This sequence joins TRBV5-5 and TRBJ1-2, with D possibly being TRBD1 (6 bases). Sample: blood. The sequence was collected from a human donor in good health. CDR3 in amino acids: CASSPGGGSANYGYTF. The CDR3 region has the DNA TGTGCCAGCAGCCCTGGCGGGGGCTCAGCTAACTATGGCTACACCTTC.